This T cell receptor (beta chain) derives from a study of sequential checkpoint blockade in melanoma. The CDR3 totals 14 residues. Trimming shortened V by 5 bases and J by 4 bases, and 14 bases separated the two germline ends. Germline V gene data show CDR1 as PRHDT and CDR2 as FYEKMQ (reference sequence). Using immunoSEQ multiplex PCR, the repertoire was profiled, and TCRdb retains in-frame clones only, with some absent. The table lists 25,000 to 30,000 clones, 75% to 80% of them singletons. Stated treatment: randomized to nivolumab then ipilimumab (arm A) or the reverse (arm B). Sequences were derived from CD8+ T cells sorted from blood (inferred from file names), sampled from a patient given nivolumab and ipilimumab in sequence. The source is a human donor with melanoma. The genes are TRBV13 and TRBJ1-1; TRBD1 might be the D (6 bases). CDR3 nucleotide sequence: TGTGCCAGCAGCGACACAGGGAGTGGCACTGAAGCTTTCTTT. Translating it yields CASSDTGSGTEAFF.